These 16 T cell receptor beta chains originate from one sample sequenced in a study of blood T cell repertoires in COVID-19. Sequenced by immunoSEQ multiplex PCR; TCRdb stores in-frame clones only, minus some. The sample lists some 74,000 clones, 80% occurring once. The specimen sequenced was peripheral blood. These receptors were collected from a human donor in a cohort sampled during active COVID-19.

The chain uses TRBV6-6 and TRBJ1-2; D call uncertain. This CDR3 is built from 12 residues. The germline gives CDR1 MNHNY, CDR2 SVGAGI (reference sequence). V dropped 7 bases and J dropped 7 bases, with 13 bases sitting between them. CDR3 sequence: CASKGPEGGYTF. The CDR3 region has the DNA TGTGCCAGCAAAGGACCCGAGGGTGGCTACACCTTC.

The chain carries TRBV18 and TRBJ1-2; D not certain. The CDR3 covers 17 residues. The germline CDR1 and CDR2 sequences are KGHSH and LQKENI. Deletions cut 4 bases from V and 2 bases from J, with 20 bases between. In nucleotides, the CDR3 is TGTGCCAGCTCACTAAGAGCTGGGCCAAAGGCCAACTATGGCTACACCTTC. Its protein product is CASSLRAGPKANYGYTF.

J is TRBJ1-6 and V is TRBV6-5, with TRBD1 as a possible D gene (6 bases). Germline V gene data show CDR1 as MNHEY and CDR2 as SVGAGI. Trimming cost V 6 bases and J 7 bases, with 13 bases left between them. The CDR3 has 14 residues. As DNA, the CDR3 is TGTGCCAGCAGGACTGGGGGGGCCAATTCACCCCTCCACTTT. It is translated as CASRTGGANSPLHF.

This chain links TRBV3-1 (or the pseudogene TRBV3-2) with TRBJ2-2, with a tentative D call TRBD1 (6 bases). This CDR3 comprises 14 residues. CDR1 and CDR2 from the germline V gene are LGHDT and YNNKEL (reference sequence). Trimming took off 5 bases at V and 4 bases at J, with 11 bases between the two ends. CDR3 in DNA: TGTGCCAGCAGCTTTACAGGGATCACCGGGGAGCTGTTTTTT. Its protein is CASSFTGITGELFF.

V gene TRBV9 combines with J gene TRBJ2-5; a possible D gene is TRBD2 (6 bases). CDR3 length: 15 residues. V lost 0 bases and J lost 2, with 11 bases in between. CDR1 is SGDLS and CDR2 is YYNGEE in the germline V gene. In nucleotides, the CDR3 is TGTGCCAGCAGCGTAGATGGGGGGTGGCAAGAGACCCAGTACTTC. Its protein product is CASSVDGGWQETQYF.

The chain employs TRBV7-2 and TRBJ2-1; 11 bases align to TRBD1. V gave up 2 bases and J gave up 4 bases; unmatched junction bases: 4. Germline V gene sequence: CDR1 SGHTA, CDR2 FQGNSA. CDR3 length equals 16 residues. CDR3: CASSLRGQGVYNEQFF. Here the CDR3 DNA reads TGTGCCAGCAGCTTAAGGGGACAGGGGGTATACAATGAGCAGTTCTTC. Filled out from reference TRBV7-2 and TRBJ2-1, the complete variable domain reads GAGVSQSPSNKVTEKGKDVELRCDPISGHTALYWYRQSLGQGLEFLIYFQGNSAPDKSGLPSDRFSAERTGGSVSTLTIQRTQQEDSAVYLCASSLRGQGVYNEQFFGPGTRLTVL.

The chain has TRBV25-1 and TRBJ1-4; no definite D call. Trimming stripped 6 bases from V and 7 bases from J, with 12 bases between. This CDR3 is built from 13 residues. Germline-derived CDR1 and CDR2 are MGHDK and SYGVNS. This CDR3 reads CASRAWELEKLFF. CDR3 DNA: TGTGCCAGCAGGGCCTGGGAGCTTGAAAAACTGTTTTTT.

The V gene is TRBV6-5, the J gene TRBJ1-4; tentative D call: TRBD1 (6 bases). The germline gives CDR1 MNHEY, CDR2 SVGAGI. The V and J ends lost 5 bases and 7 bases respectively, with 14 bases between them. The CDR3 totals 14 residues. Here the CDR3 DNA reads TGTGCCAGCAGTAGGGGGATTGGTGTTGAAAAACTGTTTTTT. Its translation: CASSRGIGVEKLFF.

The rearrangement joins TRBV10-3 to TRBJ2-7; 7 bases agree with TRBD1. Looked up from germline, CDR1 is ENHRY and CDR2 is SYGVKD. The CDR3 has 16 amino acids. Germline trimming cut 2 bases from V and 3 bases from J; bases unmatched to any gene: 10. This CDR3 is CAISEGPGQHLYEQYV. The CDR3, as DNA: TGTGCCATCAGTGAGGGTCCGGGACAGCATCTCTACGAGCAGTACGTC.

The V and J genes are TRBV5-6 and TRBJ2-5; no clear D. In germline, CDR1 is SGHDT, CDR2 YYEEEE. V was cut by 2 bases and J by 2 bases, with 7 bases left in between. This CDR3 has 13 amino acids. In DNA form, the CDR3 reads TGTGCCAGCAGCTTCCCTCAGCAAGAGACCCAGTACTTC. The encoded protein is CASSFPQQETQYF.

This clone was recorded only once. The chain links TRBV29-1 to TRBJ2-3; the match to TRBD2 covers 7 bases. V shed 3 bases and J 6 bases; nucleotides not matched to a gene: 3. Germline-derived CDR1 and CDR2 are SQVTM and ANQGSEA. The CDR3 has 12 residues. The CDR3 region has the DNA TGCAGCGTTGAGACTAGCCGGGATACGCAGTATTTT. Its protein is CSVETSRDTQYF.

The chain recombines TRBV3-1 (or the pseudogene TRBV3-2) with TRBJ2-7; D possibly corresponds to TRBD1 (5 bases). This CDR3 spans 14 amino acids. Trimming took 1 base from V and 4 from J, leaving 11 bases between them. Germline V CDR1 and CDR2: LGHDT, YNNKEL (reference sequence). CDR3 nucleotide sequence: TGTGCCAGCAGCCAAGTACAGGTTGGTTACGAGCAGTACTTC. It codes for CASSQVQVGYEQYF.

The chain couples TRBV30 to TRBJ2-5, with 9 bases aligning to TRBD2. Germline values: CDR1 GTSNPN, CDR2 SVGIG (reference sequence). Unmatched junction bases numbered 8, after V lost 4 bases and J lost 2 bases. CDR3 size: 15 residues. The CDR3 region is CAWKASGRKQETQYF. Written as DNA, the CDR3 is TGTGCCTGGAAGGCGAGCGGGAGGAAGCAAGAGACCCAGTACTTC.

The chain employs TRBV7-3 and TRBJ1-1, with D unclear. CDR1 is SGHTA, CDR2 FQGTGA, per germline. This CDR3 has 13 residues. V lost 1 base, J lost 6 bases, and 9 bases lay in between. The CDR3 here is CASSLRATAEAFF. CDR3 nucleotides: TGTGCCAGCAGCTTAAGGGCAACGGCTGAAGCTTTCTTT.

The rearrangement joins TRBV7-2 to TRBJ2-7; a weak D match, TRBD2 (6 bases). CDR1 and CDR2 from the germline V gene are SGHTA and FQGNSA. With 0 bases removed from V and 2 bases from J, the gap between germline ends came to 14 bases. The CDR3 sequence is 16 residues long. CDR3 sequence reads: CASSLAGGSNPYEQYF. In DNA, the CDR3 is TGTGCCAGCAGCTTAGCGGGAGGTAGCAACCCCTACGAGCAGTACTTC.

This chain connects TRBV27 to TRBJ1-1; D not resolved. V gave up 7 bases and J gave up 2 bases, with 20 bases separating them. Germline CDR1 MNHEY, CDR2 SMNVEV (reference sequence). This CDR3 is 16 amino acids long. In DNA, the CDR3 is TGTGCCAGCAATAGACGCGCCGGAGGAAGCAACACTGAAGCTTTCTTT. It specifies CASNRRAGGSNTEAFF.